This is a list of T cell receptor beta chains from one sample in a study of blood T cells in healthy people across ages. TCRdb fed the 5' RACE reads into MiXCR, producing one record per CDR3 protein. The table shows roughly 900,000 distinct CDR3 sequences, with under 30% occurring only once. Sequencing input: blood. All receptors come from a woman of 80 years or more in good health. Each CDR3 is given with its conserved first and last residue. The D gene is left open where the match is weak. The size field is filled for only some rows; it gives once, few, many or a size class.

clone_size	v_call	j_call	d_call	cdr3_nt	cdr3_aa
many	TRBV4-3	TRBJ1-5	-	TGCGCCAGCAGCCAAGATCTAGGACAGCCCCAGCATTTT	CASSQDLGQPQHF
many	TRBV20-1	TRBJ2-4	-	TGCAGTGCTGAGGCCTATTCCAAAAACATTCAGTACTTC	CSAEAYSKNIQYF
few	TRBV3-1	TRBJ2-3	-	TGTGCCAGCAGCCTCAGAGGGTCAGGATACACAGATACGCAGTATTTT	CASSLRGSGYTDTQYF
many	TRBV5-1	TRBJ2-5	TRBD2	TGCGCCAGCAGCTCGACAGCGGGGGATGGGGAGACCCAGTACTTC	CASSSTAGDGETQYF
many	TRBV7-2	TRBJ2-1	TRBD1	TGTGCCAGCAGCCAGGGGGTCAGGGGAATCTCCTACAATGAGCAGTTCTTC	CASSQGVRGISYNEQFF
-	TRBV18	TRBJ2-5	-	TGTGCTAGCTTACCATCTGGGCCTAAGAGGGAGACCCAGTACTTC	CASLPSGPKRETQYF
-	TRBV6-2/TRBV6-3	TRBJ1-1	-	TGTGCCAGCAGTTACATCGGGGTCACTGAAGCTTTCTTT	CASSYIGVTEAFF
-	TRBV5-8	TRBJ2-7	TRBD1	TGTGCCAGCAGCCCGTGCAGGGGACAGTCCTACGAGCAGTACTTC	CASSPCRGQSYEQYF
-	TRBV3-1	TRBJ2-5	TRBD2	TGTGCCAGCAGCCAAAGCCCCTCTAGCGGCGGTCAAGAGACCCAGTACTTC	CASSQSPSSGGQETQYF
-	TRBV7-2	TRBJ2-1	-	TGTGCCAGCAGCTTGGAAACAGGGCGGCGGGGCTCCTACAATGAGCAGTTCTTC	CASSLETGRRGSYNEQFF
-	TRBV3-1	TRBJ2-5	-	TGTGCCAGCAGCTTACGGACGGCAGGGCGAGAGGAGACCCAGTACTTC	CASSLRTAGREETQYF
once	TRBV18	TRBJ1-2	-	TGTGCCAGCTCACCACCGGTCGCGGGGTTCAACTATGGCTACACCTTC	CASSPPVAGFNYGYTF
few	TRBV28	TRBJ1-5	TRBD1	TGTGCCAGCAGTTTTTTTTCCGGGACAGGGGACGATCAGCCCCAGCATTTT	CASSFFSGTGDDQPQHF
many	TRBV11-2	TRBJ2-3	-	TGTGCCAGCAGCTCCCAGAGGAGGCGCACAGATACGCAGTATTTT	CASSSQRRRTDTQYF
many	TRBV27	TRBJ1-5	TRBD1	TGTGCCAGCAGTCCCTTGGGACAGGGAAATCAGCCCCAGCATTTT	CASSPLGQGNQPQHF
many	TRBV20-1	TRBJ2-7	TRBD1	TGCAGTGCCGGGACAGGAACCCTTTCCTACGAGCAGTACTTC	CSAGTGTLSYEQYF
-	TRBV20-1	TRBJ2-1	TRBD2	TGCAGGGCTAGCCCCGGGACTAGCGAAGGAGCCAAGCAGTTCTTC	CRASPGTSEGAKQFF
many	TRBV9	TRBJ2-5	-	TGTGCCAGCAGCGTAGTGGAGACCCAGTACTTC	CASSVVETQYF
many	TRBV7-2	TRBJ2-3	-	TGTGCCAGCAGGGGCGATACGCAGTATTTT	CASRGDTQYF
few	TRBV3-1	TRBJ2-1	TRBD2	TGTGCCAGCAGCCAGGGTCCCGGGGGGTCCTACAATGAGCAGTTCTTC	CASSQGPGGSYNEQFF
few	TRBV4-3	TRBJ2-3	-	TGCGCCAGCAACCAGGGGCAGGGGGGGTCGAATACGCAGTATTTT	CASNQGQGGSNTQYF
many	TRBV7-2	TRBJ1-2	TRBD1	TGTGCCAGCGCCATACAGGGGGCGGGACGTTATGGCTACACCTTC	CASAIQGAGRYGYTF
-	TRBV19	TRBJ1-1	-	TGTGCCAGTAGTATAGAGGGAGAAACTGAAGCTTTCTTT	CASSIEGETEAFF
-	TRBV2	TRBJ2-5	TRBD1	TGTGCCAGCAGTCCCGGGACAGCAGCAGAGACCCAGTACTTC	CASSPGTAAETQYF
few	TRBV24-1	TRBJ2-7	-	TGTGCCACCAGTGACGTAAGGGGGGGCGCCTCCTACAATGAGCAGTACTTC	CATSDVRGGASYNEQYF
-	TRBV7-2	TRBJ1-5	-	TGTGCCAGCAGCTTAAGGGCGGGGGCGGGCAATCGGCCCCAGCATTTT	CASSLRAGAGNRPQHF
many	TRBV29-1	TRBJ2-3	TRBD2	TGCAGCATTACACCAGCGGGGGGTACCACAGATACGCAGTATTTT	CSITPAGGTTDTQYF
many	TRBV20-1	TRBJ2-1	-	TGCAGTGCTTTCGGGACACTGAGATACAATGAGCAGTTCTTC	CSAFGTLRYNEQFF
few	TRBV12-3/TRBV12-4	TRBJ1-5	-	TGTGCCAGCAGTCGAAGCAAGGGAGGGGGGAATAGCAATCAGCCCCAGCATTTT	CASSRSKGGGNSNQPQHF